This T cell receptor beta chain was profiled in a study of post-analysis software for immune sequencing data. Overall study: Relapsing-remitting, secondary progressive and progressive-relapsing forms of multiple sclerosis all featured among disease courses.

General study findings and limits: Patients with multiple sclerosis recorded significantly lower normalized Chao1 diversity than controls, the study found. Samples from a shared batch, those prepared together, strongly co-clustered by F measure. Relative to controls, patients had a few TRBV segments at higher frequency, with TRBV5-6, TRBV5-1 and TRBV20-1 among these.

In germline, CDR1 is LNHDA, CDR2 SQIVND (reference sequence). Deletions cut 6 bases from V and 5 bases from J, with 9 bases between. This CDR3 has 12 residues. The TCR beta cDNA libraries carried unique molecular identifiers. Out of roughly 1 to 11 million T cells, 450,000 to 600,000 cDNA molecules were generated. A single record per CDR3 protein comes from TCRdb applying MiXCR to the PCR reads. Seen here are roughly 200,000 distinct CDR3 sequences, 29% observed once, and the top ten hold 3.4%. The table lists this clonotype with many counts. Its antigen is currently unknown. This TCR came from a girl aged 2-17 years with multiple sclerosis. The V call is TRBV19, the J call TRBJ2-3, with D maybe TRBD2 (5 bases). Sequencing used blood. The CDR3 nucleotides are TGTGCCAGTAGGCAAAGCGGAGATACGCAGTATTTT. Residues: CASRQSGDTQYF.